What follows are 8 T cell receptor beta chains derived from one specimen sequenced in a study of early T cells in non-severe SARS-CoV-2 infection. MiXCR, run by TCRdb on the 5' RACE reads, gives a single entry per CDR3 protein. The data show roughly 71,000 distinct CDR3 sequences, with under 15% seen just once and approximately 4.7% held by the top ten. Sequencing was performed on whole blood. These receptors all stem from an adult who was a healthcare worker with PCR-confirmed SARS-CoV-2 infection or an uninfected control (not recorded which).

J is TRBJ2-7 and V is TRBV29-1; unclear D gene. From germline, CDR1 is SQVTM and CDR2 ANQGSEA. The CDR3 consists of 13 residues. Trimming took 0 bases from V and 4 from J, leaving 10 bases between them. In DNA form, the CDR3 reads TGCAGCGTTGAAGAAGTACAGCAATACGAGCAGTACTTC. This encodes CSVEEVQQYEQYF.

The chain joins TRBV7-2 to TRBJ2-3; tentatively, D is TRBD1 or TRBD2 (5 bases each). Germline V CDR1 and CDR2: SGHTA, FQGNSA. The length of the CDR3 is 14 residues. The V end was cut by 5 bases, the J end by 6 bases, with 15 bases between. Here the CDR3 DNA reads TGTGCCAGCAGCACCCGGGGCCCATGGGATACGCAGTATTTT. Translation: CASSTRGPWDTQYF.

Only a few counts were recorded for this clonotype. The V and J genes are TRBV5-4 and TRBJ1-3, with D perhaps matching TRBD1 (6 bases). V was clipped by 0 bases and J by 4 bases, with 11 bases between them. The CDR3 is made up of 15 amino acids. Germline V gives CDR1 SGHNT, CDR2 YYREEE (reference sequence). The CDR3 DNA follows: TGTGCCAGCAGCTTGGCCCCAGGGGTCGGAAACACCATATATTTT. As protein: CASSLAPGVGNTIYF. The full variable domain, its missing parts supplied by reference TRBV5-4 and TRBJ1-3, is ETGVTQSPTHLIKTRGQQVTLRCSSQSGHNTVSWYQQALGQGPQFIFQYYREEENGRGNFPPRFSGLQFPNYSSELNVNALELDDSALYLCASSLAPGVGNTIYFGEGSWLTVV.

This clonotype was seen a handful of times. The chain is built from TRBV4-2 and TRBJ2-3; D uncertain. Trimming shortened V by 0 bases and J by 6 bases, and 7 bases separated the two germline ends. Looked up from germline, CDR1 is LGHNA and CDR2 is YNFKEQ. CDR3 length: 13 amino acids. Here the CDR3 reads CASSQDWADTQYF. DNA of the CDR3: TGTGCCAGCAGCCAAGATTGGGCTGATACGCAGTATTTT.

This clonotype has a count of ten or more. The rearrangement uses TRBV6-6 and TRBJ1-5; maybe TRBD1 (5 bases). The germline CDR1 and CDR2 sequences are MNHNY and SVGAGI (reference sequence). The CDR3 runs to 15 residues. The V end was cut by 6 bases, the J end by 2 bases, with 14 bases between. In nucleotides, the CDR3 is TGTGCCAGCAGCACCATCAGGGTTGGCAATCAGCCCCAGCATTTT. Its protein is CASSTIRVGNQPQHF.

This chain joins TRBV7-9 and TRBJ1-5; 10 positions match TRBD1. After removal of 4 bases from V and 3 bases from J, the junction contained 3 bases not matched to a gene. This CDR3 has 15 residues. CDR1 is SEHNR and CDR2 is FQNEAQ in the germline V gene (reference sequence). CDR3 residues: CASSSGTGVNQPQHF. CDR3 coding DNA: TGTGCCAGCAGCTCCGGGACAGGGGTCAATCAGCCCCAGCATTTT.

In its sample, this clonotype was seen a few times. This chain's CDR3 is CASSHPPADSPLHF. The CDR3 coding sequence is TGTGCCAGCAGCCACCCCCCCGCCGATTCACCCCTCCACTTT. The chain employs TRBV5-5 and TRBJ1-6; D gene uncertain. The CDR3 runs to 14 residues. Germline values: CDR1 SGHKS, CDR2 YYEKEE (reference sequence). Trimming cost V 4 bases and J 8 bases, with 13 bases left between them.

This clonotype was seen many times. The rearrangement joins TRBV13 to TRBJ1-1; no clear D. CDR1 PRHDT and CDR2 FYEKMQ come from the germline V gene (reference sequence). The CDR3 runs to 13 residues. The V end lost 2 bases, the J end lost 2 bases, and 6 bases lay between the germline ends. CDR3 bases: TGTGCCAGCAGCTTACGCCAAAACACTGAAGCTTTCTTT. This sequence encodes CASSLRQNTEAFF.